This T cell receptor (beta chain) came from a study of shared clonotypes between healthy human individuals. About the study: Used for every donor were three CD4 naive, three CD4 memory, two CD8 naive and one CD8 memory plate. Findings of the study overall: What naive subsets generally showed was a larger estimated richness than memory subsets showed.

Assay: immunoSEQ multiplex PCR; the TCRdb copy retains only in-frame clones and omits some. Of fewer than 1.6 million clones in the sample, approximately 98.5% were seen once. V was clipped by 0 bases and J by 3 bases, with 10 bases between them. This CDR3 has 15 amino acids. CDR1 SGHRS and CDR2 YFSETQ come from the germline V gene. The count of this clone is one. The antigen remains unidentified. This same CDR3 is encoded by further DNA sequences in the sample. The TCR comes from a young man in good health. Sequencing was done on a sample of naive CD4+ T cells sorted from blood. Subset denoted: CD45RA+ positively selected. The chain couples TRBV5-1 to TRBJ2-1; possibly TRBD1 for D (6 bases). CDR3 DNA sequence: TGCGCCAGCAGCTTGGGGCAGGGGCTCTACAATGAGCAGTTCTTC. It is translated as CASSLGQGLYNEQFF.